The 28 T cell receptor beta chains reported below all come from one sample, sequenced in a study of shared clonotypes between healthy human individuals (dated by TCRdb to between 2020 and 2021). The library relied on the immunoSEQ multiplex PCR assay. TCRdb stores this immuneACCESS table with in-frame sequences only. Part of the clones is absent; in the studies checked, under half of the shortfall reflects unresolved V genes, and no reason is known for the rest. This sample lists 500,000 to 650,000 clones; roughly 79% were detected once. The ten largest clonotypes hold around 12% of the sample. Sequencing input: PBMCs. The receptor set was obtained from a woman between 40 and 55 years old in good health. Some clones in this sample may be carry-over from other donors' samples.

The CDR3 bases are TGTGCCAGCAGTCATAGGCTAGCAGCAGATACGCAGTATTTT. Translated, it gives CASSHRLAADTQYF. The V and J genes are TRBV6-5 and TRBJ2-3; D is perhaps TRBD2 (5 bases). Trimming stripped 5 bases from V and 4 bases from J, with 13 bases between. This CDR3 has 14 amino acids. Germline CDR1 MNHEY, CDR2 SVGAGI.

V and J are TRBV11-2 and TRBJ2-7; D is perhaps TRBD2 (8 bases). Germline CDR1 is SGHAT and CDR2 is FQNNGV. The germline V and J ends were trimmed by 3 bases and 4 bases, with 13 bases remaining between them. The CDR3 sequence is 14 residues long. The CDR3, as DNA: TGTGCCAGCAGCTTGATAGCGGGACAGTACGAGCAGTACTTC. Translated, it gives CASSLIAGQYEQYF.

This chain uses TRBV7-2 with TRBJ2-1; TRBD2 agrees at 11 bases. With V trimmed by 4 bases and J by 7 bases, 6 bases remained unmatched. Per the germline V gene, CDR1 is SGHTA and CDR2 is FQGNSA. The CDR3 is 15 amino acids. The CDR3 nucleotides are TGTGCCAGCAGCTCCTATAGCGGGAGGGTGAATGAGCAGTTCTTC. Amino acids: CASSSYSGRVNEQFF. The whole variable domain, filled in from reference TRBV7-2 and TRBJ2-1, reads GAGVSQSPSNKVTEKGKDVELRCDPISGHTALYWYRQSLGQGLEFLIYFQGNSAPDKSGLPSDRFSAERTGGSVSTLTIQRTQQEDSAVYLCASSSYSGRVNEQFFGPGTRLTVL.

The chain's CDR3 is CASSLMRTSTDTQYF. The CDR3 nucleotides are TGTGCCAGCAGCTTAATGCGTACCAGCACAGATACGCAGTATTTT. The J gene is TRBJ2-3, the V gene TRBV11-2; D gene unclear. Trimming stripped 2 bases from V and 0 bases from J, with 9 bases between. Germline lookup yields CDR1 SGHAT and CDR2 FQNNGV. The CDR3 covers 15 residues.

This rearrangement joins TRBV4-1 to TRBJ2-3, with 14 bases that match TRBD2. CDR3 length equals 19 residues. Germline lookup yields CDR1 MGHRA and CDR2 YSYEKL. The V gene end was trimmed by 3 bases and the J gene end by 2 bases; junction bases not matched to a gene: 10. The DNA of the CDR3 is TGCGCCAGCAGCCACCCCGGGACTAGCGGGAGAGGGAACACAGATACGCAGTATTTT. Amino acids: CASSHPGTSGRGNTDTQYF.

The sample holds a few counts of this clone. Here the CDR3 DNA reads TGTGCCAGCAGCTTAGCCAGCAGGGGGCGCGAGACCCAGTACTTC. Its translation: CASSLASRGRETQYF. This chain connects TRBV7-2 to TRBJ2-5; 8 bases fit TRBD1. V gave up 0 bases and J gave up 5 bases; unmatched junction bases: 5. CDR3 length: 15 residues. CDR1 is SGHTA, CDR2 FQGNSA, per germline.

The V and J genes are TRBV6-4 and TRBJ2-6; TRBD2 might be the D (6 bases). Trimming pared 2 bases from V and 0 bases from J, leaving 11 bases between. Germline CDR1 and CDR2: MRHNA and SNTAGT. The CDR3 sequence is 17 residues long. This CDR3 is CASSDMGGLSGANVLTF. The CDR3 nucleotides are TGTGCCAGCAGTGACATGGGGGGACTCTCTGGGGCCAACGTCCTGACTTTC.

This rearrangement joins TRBV18 to TRBJ2-2, with 9 bases matching TRBD1. The trim removed 3 bases at V and 5 bases at J, leaving 4 bases unmatched. The CDR3 has 15 amino acids. CDR1 is KGHSH and CDR2 is LQKENI in the germline V gene. CDR3 in DNA: TGTGCCAGCTCACCCGGACAGGGGAGAACCGGGGAGCTGTTTTTT. It specifies CASSPGQGRTGELFF.

This clone showed up just a few times. This may arise from a read error, as a much more abundant clone is one base away. Distinct nucleotide sequences in the sample also encode this CDR3. The chain employs TRBV2 and TRBJ1-2; TRBD1 matches 7 bases. V dropped 8 bases and J dropped 4; count of bases not matched to a gene: 4. CDR1 and CDR2 (germline): SNHLY, FYNNEI. The CDR3 runs 12 residues. The CDR3 loop is CASDREGYGYTF. Here the CDR3 DNA reads TGTGCCAGCGACAGGGAGGGCTATGGCTACACCTTC.

V and J are TRBV19 and TRBJ2-1; TRBD2 matches at 8 bases. Germline V gene data show CDR1 as LNHDA and CDR2 as SQIVND (reference sequence). This CDR3 is 15 amino acids long. Unmatched junction bases numbered 11, after V lost 4 bases and J lost 9 bases. The CDR3 sequence is CASSTGLDRFGEQFF. In nucleotides, the CDR3 is TGTGCCAGTAGTACGGGACTAGATAGATTCGGTGAGCAGTTCTTC.

The chain employs TRBV18 and TRBJ2-3; D not certain. From germline, CDR1 is KGHSH and CDR2 LQKENI. V lost 0 bases to trimming and J lost 5 bases, with 6 bases between them. This CDR3 has 13 residues. The CDR3 nucleotides are TGTGCCAGCTCACCACCCGTACGAGATACGCAGTATTTT. Translated, it gives CASSPPVRDTQYF.

The V gene is TRBV7-2, the J gene TRBJ2-7; a possible D gene is TRBD2 (7 bases). CDR1 SGHTA and CDR2 FQGNSA come from the germline V gene. The CDR3 loop spans 16 amino acids. V lost 5 bases to trimming and J lost 7 bases, with 24 bases between them. CDR3 sequence reads: CASSPNGRLSGTEQYF. CDR3 sequence (DNA): TGTGCCAGCAGCCCAAACGGCCGACTAAGCGGGACAGAGCAGTACTTC.

The rearrangement joins TRBV6-5 to TRBJ2-5; D is unresolved. The J call may be faulty, since TRBJ2-7 better matches the DNA end. From germline, CDR1 is MNHEY and CDR2 SVGAGI. CDR3 length: 14 amino acids. CDR3 sequence reads: CASSYGRGGYEQYF. CDR3 DNA: TGTGCCAGCAGTTACGGGCGAGGTGGCTACGAGCAGTACTTC.

V and J are TRBV7-9 and TRBJ2-7; 7 bases map to TRBD1. The germline V gene has CDR1 SEHNR and CDR2 FQNEAQ (reference sequence). V lost 1 base, J lost 7 bases, and 4 bases stayed unmatched. The CDR3 has 13 amino acids. The DNA of the CDR3 is TGTGCCAGCAGCTTAGGGACAGGTCGGGAGCAGTACTTC. It is translated as CASSLGTGREQYF.

The J gene is TRBJ2-3, the V gene TRBV7-9, with 7 bases matching TRBD2. There are 15 residues in the CDR3. J was trimmed by 0 bases and V by 6 bases; bases with no gene match: 6. The V gene's germline CDR1 is SEHNR and CDR2 FQNEAQ (reference sequence). Here the CDR3 DNA reads TGTGCCAGCAGATCTACGGGACTAAGCACAGATACGCAGTATTTT. Protein: CASRSTGLSTDTQYF.

The chain has TRBV5-1 and TRBJ1-2, with 7 bases lining up with TRBD1. CDR1 is SGHRS, CDR2 YFSETQ, per germline. Trimming took 2 bases from V and 4 from J; bases not matched to a gene: 8. This CDR3 contains 15 residues. This CDR3 is CASSFASTGSYGYTF. The CDR3 DNA is TGCGCCAGCAGCTTTGCTTCGACAGGGTCCTATGGCTACACCTTC.

V is TRBV18 and J is TRBJ2-3, with D tentatively TRBD1 (5 bases). The CDR3 covers 15 residues. The ends were cut back, 0 bases at V and 1 base at J, with 8 bases in the middle. Germline-derived CDR1 and CDR2 are KGHSH and LQKENI. CDR3 loop: CASSPPGQRTDTQYF. The DNA for the CDR3 is TGTGCCAGCTCACCACCGGGGCAGCGCACAGATACGCAGTATTTT.

The V gene is TRBV28, the J gene TRBJ1-4; 9 nucleotides match TRBD1. Germline V gene sequence: CDR1 MDHEN, CDR2 SYDVKM. J gave up 8 bases and V 6 bases, and 10 bases lay outside the gene matches. The CDR3 sequence is 15 residues long. The CDR3 coding sequence is TGTGCCAGCAGCTCACAGGGGGCGGGAGAGGAAAAACTGTTTTTT. Translation gives CASSSQGAGEEKLFF.

This clone was detected only a few times. The V call is TRBV9, the J call TRBJ2-7; 12 bases align to TRBD2. Germline V gene sequence: CDR1 SGDLS, CDR2 YYNGEE. V trimming: 0 bases; J trimming: 6 bases; junction bases outside the gene matches: 4. The length of the CDR3 is 15 residues. CDR3 DNA: TGTGCCAGCAGCGTAGGTGGACTAGCGGGGCGCGAGCAGTACTTC. Its translation is CASSVGGLAGREQYF.

This clone was observed a single time. The chain is built from TRBV11-2 and TRBJ2-5; 14 bases agree with TRBD2. After removal of 2 bases from V and 5 bases from J, the junction contained 7 bases not matched to a gene. CDR1 is SGHAT, CDR2 FQNNGV, per germline. The CDR3 is 17 amino acids. CDR3 residues: CASSLRGLAGGGETQYF. The CDR3 DNA follows: TGTGCCAGCAGCTTACGCGGACTAGCGGGAGGTGGGGAGACCCAGTACTTC.

This rearrangement joins TRBV5-1 to TRBJ2-5; 8 nucleotides align to TRBD1. Trimming at V came to 3 bases and at J to 4 bases, leaving 5 bases not matched to a gene. Germline values: CDR1 SGHRS, CDR2 YFSETQ. The CDR3 is made up of 14 amino acids. CDR3 DNA: TGCGCCAGCAGCTACGGACAGGGTGGAGAGACCCAGTACTTC. Its protein is CASSYGQGGETQYF. Together with reference TRBV5-1 and TRBJ2-5, the CDR3 gives the full variable domain: KAGVTQTPRYLIKTRGQQVTLSCSPISGHRSVSWYQQTPGQGLQFLFEYFSETQRNKGNFPGRFSGRQFSNSRSEMNVSTLELGDSALYLCASSYGQGGETQYFGPGTRLLVL.

This chain joins TRBV13 and TRBJ2-7; 13 bases fit TRBD2. The germline V gene has CDR1 PRHDT and CDR2 FYEKMQ (reference sequence). The V gene end was trimmed by 8 bases and the J gene end by 2 bases; junction bases not matched to a gene: 3. This CDR3 comprises 14 residues. The CDR3, as DNA: TGTGCCAGCCGGGGGACTAGCGGGGCCTACGAGCAGTACTTC. Its protein is CASRGTSGAYEQYF.

By share, this clone ranks as medium-sized. Other DNA sequences from this sample encode an identical CDR3 as well. This chain joins TRBV7-2 and TRBJ1-1; D is ambiguous. The CDR3 runs 13 residues. Germline V lookup: CDR1 SGHTA, CDR2 FQGNSA. With 4 bases removed from V and 0 bases from J, the gap between germline ends came to 6 bases. The chain's CDR3 is CASSSQMNTEAFF. In DNA form, the CDR3 reads TGTGCCAGCAGCTCACAGATGAACACTGAAGCTTTCTTT.

This chain connects TRBV28 to TRBJ1-2; a possible D gene is TRBD1 (5 bases). V was shortened by 6 bases and J by 2 bases, with 7 bases between the two germline ends. Germline lookup yields CDR1 MDHEN and CDR2 SYDVKM. There are 12 residues in the CDR3. The CDR3 region has the DNA TGTGCCAGCAGGCGGGACAACTATGGCTACACCTTC. Translation gives CASRRDNYGYTF.

This chain connects TRBV5-6 to TRBJ2-7; D is perhaps TRBD1 or TRBD2 (5 bases each). CDR3 size: 14 residues. The V gene's germline CDR1 is SGHDT and CDR2 YYEEEE. The V end lost 4 bases, the J end lost 3 bases, and 14 bases lay between the germline ends. Here the CDR3 reads CASSPGTEVYEQYF. For the CDR3, the DNA is TGTGCCAGCAGCCCCGGGACCGAAGTCTACGAGCAGTACTTC.

Note on this clone: This likely traces to a read error, being one base from a far larger clone. The chain carries TRBV15 and TRBJ2-7; D remains unclear. The length of the CDR3 is 15 residues. V lost 8 bases and J lost 5, with 22 bases in between. Germline CDR1 and CDR2: LNHNV and YYDKDF (reference sequence). The CDR3 region has the DNA TGTGCCACCGGATCCTGCGACACCGGGCGCCACGAGCAGTACTTC. It encodes CATGSCDTGRHEQYF. The complete variable domain, with remaining parts taken from reference TRBV15 and TRBJ2-7, reads DAMVIQNPRYQVTQFGKPVTLSCSQTLNHNVMYWYQQKSSQAPKLLFHYYDKDFNNEADTPDNFQSRRPNTSFCFLDIRSPGLGDTAMYLCATGSCDTGRHEQYFGPGTRLTVT.

This clone is a singleton in its sample. The chain combines TRBV18 with TRBJ1-4; 8 bases are a match to TRBD1. V shed 3 bases, J shed 3 bases, and the junction held 6 bases outside the gene matches. Germline CDR1 reads KGHSH; CDR2 reads LQKENI. This CDR3 region has 16 residues. CDR3 protein: CASSPETGVANEKLFF. DNA of the CDR3: TGTGCCAGCTCACCGGAGACAGGGGTGGCTAATGAAAAACTGTTTTTT.

The chain links TRBV15 to TRBJ2-5, with 8 bases aligning to TRBD1. J was trimmed by 5 bases and V by 3 bases; bases with no gene match: 11. The CDR3 is made up of 16 amino acids. The germline gives CDR1 LNHNV, CDR2 YYDKDF (reference sequence). DNA of the CDR3: TGTGCCACCAGCAGGGACAGGGCCGCACTTGTTGAGACCCAGTACTTC. It codes for CATSRDRAALVETQYF.